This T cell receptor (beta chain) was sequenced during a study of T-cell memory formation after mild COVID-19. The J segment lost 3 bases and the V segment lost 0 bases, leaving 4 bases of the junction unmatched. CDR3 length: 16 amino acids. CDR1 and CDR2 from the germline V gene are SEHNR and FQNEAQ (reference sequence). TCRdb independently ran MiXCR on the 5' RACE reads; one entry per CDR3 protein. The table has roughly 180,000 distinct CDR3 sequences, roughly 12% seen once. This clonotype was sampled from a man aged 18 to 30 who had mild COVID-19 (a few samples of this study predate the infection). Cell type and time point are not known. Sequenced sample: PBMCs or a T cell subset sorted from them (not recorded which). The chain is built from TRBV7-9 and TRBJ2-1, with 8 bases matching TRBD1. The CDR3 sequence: CASSLARQGSYNEQFF. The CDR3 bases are TGTGCCAGCAGCTTAGCGCGACAGGGGAGCTACAATGAGCAGTTCTTC.